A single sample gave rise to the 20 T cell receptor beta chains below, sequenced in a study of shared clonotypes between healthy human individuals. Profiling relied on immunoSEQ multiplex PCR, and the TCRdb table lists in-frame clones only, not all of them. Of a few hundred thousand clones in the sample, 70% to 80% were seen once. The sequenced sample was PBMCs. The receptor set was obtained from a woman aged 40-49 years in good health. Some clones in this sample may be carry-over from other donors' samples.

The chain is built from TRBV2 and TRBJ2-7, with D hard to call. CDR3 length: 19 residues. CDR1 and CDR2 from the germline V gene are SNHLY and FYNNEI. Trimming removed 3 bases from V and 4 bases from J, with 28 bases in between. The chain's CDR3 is CASSDPRTDTPPLSYEQYF. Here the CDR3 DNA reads TGTGCCAGCAGTGATCCCCGAACCGATACTCCGCCTCTATCTTACGAGCAGTACTTC.

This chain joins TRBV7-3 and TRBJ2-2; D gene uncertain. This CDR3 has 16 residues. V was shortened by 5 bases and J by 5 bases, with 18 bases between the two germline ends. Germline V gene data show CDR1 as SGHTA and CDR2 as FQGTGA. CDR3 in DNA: TGTGCCAGCAGCCCCTCCGGGCCCTTGTTAACCGGGGAGCTGTTTTTT. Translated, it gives CASSPSGPLLTGELFF.

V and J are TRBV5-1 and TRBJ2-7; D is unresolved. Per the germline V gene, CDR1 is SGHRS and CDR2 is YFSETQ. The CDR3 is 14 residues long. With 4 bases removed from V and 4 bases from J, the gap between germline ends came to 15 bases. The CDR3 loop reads CASSLLPIGYEQYF. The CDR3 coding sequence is TGCGCCAGCAGCCTCTTACCGATCGGGTACGAGCAGTACTTC.

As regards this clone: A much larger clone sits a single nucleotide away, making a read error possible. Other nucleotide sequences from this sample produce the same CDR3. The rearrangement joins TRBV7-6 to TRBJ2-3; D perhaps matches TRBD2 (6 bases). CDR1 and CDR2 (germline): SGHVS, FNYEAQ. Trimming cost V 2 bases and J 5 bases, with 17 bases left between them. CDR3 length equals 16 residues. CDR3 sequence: CASSLTYSGGRDTQYF. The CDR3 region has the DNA TGTGCCAGCAGCTTAACCTATAGCGGCGGCCGAGATACGCAGTATTTT.

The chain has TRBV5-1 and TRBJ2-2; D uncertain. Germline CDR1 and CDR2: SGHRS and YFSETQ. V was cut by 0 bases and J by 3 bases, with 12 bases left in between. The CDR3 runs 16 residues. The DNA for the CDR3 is TGCGCCAGCAGCTTGGGGATTAATTTGTACACCGGGGAGCTGTTTTTT. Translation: CASSLGINLYTGELFF.

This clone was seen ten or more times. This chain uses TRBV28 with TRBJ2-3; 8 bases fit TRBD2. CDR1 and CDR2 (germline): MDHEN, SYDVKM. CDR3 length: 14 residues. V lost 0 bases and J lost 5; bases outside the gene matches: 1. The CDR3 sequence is CASSLWGLGDTQYF. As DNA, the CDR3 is TGTGCCAGCAGTTTATGGGGACTAGGAGATACGCAGTATTTT.

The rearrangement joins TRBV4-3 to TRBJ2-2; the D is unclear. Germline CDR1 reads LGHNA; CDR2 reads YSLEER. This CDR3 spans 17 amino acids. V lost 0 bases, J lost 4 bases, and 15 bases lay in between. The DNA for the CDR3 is TGCGCCAGCAGCCAAGAGGTTCGGGTCGGGTTCACCGGGGAGCTGTTTTTT. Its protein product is CASSQEVRVGFTGELFF.

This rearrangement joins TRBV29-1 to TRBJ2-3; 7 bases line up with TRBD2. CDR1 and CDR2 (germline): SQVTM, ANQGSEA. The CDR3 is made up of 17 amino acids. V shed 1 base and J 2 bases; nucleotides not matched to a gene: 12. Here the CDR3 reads CSVEAMGGVSLTDTQYF. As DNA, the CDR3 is TGCAGCGTTGAAGCTATGGGGGGGGTATCCCTCACAGATACGCAGTATTTT.

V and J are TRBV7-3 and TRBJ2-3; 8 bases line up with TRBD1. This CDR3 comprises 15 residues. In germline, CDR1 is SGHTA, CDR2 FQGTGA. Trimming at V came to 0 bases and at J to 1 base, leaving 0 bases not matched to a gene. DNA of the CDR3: TGTGCCAGCAGCTTAACGGACAGGGGCACAGATACGCAGTATTTT. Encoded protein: CASSLTDRGTDTQYF. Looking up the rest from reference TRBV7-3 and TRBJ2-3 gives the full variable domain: GAGVSQTPSNKVTEKGKYVELRCDPISGHTALYWYRQSLGQGPEFLIYFQGTGAADDSGLPNDRFFAVRPEGSVSTLKIQRTERGDSAVYLCASSLTDRGTDTQYFGPGTRLTVL.

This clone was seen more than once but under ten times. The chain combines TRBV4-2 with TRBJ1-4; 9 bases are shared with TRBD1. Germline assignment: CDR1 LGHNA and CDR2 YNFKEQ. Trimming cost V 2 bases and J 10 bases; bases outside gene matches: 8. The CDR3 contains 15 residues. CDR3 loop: CASSQLRDRAGKLFF. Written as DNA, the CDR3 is TGTGCCAGCAGCCAACTCCGGGACAGGGCGGGAAAACTGTTTTTT.

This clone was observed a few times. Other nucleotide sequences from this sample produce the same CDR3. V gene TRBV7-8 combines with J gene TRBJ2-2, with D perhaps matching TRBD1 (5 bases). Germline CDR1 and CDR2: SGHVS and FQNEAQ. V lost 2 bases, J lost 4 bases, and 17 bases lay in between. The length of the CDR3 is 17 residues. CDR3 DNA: TGTGCCAGCAGCTTAAGGCTCCAGCAGGGTCGCACCGGGGAGCTGTTTTTT. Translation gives CASSLRLQQGRTGELFF.

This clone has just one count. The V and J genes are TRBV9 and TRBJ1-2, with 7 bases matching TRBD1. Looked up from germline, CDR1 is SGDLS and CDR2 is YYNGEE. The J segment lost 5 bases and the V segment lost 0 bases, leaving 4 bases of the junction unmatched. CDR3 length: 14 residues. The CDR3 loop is CASSVGPGGYGYTF. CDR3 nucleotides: TGTGCCAGCAGCGTAGGGCCAGGGGGTTATGGCTACACCTTC. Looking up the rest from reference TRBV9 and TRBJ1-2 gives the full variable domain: DSGVTQTPKHLITATGQRVTLRCSPRSGDLSVYWYQQSLDQGLQFLIQYYNGEERAKGNILERFSAQQFPDLHSELNLSSLELGDSALYFCASSVGPGGYGYTFGSGTRLTVV.

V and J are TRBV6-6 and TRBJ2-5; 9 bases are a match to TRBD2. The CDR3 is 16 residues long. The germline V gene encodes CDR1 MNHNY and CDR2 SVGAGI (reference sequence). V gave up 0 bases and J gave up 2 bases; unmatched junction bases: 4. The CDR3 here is CASSYSRAGGQETQYF. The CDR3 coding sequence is TGTGCCAGCAGTTACTCGAGAGCGGGAGGACAAGAGACCCAGTACTTC.

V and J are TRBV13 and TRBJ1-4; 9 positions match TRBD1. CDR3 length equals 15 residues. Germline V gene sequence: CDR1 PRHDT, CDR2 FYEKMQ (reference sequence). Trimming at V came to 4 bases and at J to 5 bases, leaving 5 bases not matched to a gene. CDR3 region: CASSSRGTGNEKLFF. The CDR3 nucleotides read TGTGCCAGCAGCTCCCGTGGGACAGGGAATGAAAAACTGTTTTTT.

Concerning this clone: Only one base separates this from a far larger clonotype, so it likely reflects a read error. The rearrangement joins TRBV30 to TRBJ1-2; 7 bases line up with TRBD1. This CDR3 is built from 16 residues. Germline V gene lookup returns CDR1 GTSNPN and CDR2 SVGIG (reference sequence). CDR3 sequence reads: CAWSVNPQGTHYGYIF. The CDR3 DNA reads TGTGCCTGGAGTGTCAACCCACAGGGGACTCACTATGGCTACATCTTC.

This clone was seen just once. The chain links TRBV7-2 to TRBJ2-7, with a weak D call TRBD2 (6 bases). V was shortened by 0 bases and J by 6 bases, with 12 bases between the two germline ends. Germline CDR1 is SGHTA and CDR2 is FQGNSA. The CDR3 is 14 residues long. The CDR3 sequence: CASSLASLGGEQYF. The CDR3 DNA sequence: TGTGCCAGCAGCTTAGCGTCGTTGGGAGGCGAGCAGTACTTC. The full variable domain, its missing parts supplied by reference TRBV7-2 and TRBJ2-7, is GAGVSQSPSNKVTEKGKDVELRCDPISGHTALYWYRQSLGQGLEFLIYFQGNSAPDKSGLPSDRFSAERTGGSVSTLTIQRTQQEDSAVYLCASSLASLGGEQYFGPGTRLTVT.

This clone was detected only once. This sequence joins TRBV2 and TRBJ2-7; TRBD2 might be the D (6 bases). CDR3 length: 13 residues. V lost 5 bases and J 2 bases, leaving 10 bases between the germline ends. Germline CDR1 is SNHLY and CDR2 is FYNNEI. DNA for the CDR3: TGTGCCAGCAGTAGCGGGTCCACCTACGAGCAGTACTTC. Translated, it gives CASSSGSTYEQYF.

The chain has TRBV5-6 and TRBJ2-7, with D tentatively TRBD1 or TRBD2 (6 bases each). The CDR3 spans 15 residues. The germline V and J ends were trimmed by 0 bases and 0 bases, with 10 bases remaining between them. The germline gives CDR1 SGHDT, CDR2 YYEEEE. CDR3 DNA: TGTGCCAGCAGCTTGGTGGGGGGCGGCTCCTACGAGCAGTACTTC. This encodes CASSLVGGGSYEQYF.

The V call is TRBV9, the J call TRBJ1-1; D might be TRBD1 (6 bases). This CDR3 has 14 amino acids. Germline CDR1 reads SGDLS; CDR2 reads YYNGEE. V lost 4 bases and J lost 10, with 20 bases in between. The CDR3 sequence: CASSSTGLGGGAFF. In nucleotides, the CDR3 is TGTGCCAGCAGCTCAACAGGGCTGGGGGGAGGAGCTTTCTTT. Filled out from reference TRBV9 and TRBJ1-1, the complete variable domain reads DSGVTQTPKHLITATGQRVTLRCSPRSGDLSVYWYQQSLDQGLQFLIQYYNGEERAKGNILERFSAQQFPDLHSELNLSSLELGDSALYFCASSSTGLGGGAFFGQGTRLTVV.

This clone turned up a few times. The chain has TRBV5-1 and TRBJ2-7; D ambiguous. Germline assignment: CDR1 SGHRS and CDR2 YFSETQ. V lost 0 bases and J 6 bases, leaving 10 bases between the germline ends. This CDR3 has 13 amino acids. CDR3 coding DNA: TGCGCCAGCAGCTTGGGCCTAAAGGGCGAGCAGTACTTC. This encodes CASSLGLKGEQYF.